Presented here are 16 T cell receptor beta chains from one specimen sequenced in a study of blood T cells in healthy people across ages. Combining a sample-barcoded 5' primer with a J-beta primer mix, a second PCR ran for about 7 to 11 cycles. TCRdb called the 5' RACE reads again in MiXCR, with one record for every CDR3 protein. The table includes about 640,000 distinct CDR3 sequences, 45% to 65% detected once. The material sequenced was blood. The source is a man between 60 and 70 years old in good health.

The CDR3 DNA follows: TGCAGTGCTACGCCGGGACAGGGGTGGTACATTCAGTACTTC. It specifies CSATPGQGWYIQYF. The V gene is TRBV20-1, the J gene TRBJ2-4, with 10 nucleotides matching TRBD1. Germline V gene data show CDR1 as DFQATT and CDR2 as SNEGSKA (reference sequence). The CDR3 has 14 amino acids. Trimming cost V 4 bases and J 8 bases; bases outside gene matches: 8.

The gene calls are TRBV12-3 or TRBV12-4 and TRBJ2-1, with D possibly being TRBD2 (6 bases). CDR3 length: 13 residues. The V and J ends lost 5 bases and 9 bases respectively, with 14 bases between them. In nucleotides, the CDR3 is TGTGCCAGCAGTACCGGGAGTATAAGTGAGCAGTTCTTC. As protein: CASSTGSISEQFF.

The chain has TRBV3-1 and TRBJ1-2, with D perhaps TRBD1 (6 bases). Germline V gene data show CDR1 as LGHDT and CDR2 as YNNKEL (reference sequence). Deletions cut 1 base from V and 0 bases from J, with 12 bases between. CDR3 length: 16 residues. CDR3 sequence (DNA): TGTGCCAGCAGCCAAGGACAGGCGCCAGCTAACTATGGCTACACCTTC. Its translation is CASSQGQAPANYGYTF.

This clonotype occurred once. The chain couples TRBV4-1 to TRBJ1-2, with 7 bases that match TRBD1. Germline trimming cut 7 bases from V and 0 bases from J; bases unmatched to any gene: 11. The CDR3 loop spans 16 amino acids. Germline V lookup: CDR1 MGHRA, CDR2 YSYEKL. The chain's CDR3 is CASNPTRGEANYGYTF. CDR3 sequence (DNA): TGCGCCAGCAACCCTACCAGGGGGGAGGCTAACTATGGCTACACCTTC.

The gene calls are TRBV6-1 and TRBJ2-1, with D maybe TRBD1 (5 bases). The CDR3 is made up of 17 amino acids. The V end lost 5 bases, the J end lost 4 bases, and 21 bases lay between the germline ends. CDR1 MNHNS and CDR2 SASEGT come from the germline V gene. CDR3 amino acids: CASSRNVGANRYNEQFF. The CDR3 DNA sequence: TGTGCCAGCAGTCGAAACGTAGGGGCGAATCGTTACAATGAGCAGTTCTTC.

The CDR3 DNA is TGTGCCAGCAGTGAATATGGCGGTAGCGGGGGGGGAGATACGCAGTATTTT. The encoded protein is CASSEYGGSGGGDTQYF. The chain recombines TRBV25-1 with TRBJ2-3; 11 bases map to TRBD2. CDR3 length: 17 amino acids. Germline V CDR1 and CDR2: MGHDK, SYGVNS. The trim removed 0 bases at V and 5 bases at J, leaving 7 bases unmatched.

The chain joins TRBV9 to TRBJ1-2, with 7 bases lining up with TRBD1. The V gene's germline CDR1 is SGDLS and CDR2 YYNGEE. The CDR3 has 14 amino acids. Germline trimming cut 7 bases from V and 4 bases from J; bases unmatched to any gene: 10. The CDR3 DNA reads TGTGCCAGCGGCCCCAGTCGGGACAGCTATGGCTACACCTTC. Amino acid sequence: CASGPSRDSYGYTF.

J is TRBJ2-7 and V is TRBV28, with 9 bases that match TRBD1. Germline V gene sequence: CDR1 MDHEN, CDR2 SYDVKM. The V and J ends lost 7 bases and 7 bases, in that order; junction bases with no gene match: 11. The CDR3 spans 14 residues. CDR3 protein: CASTEGQGYNEQYF. Written as DNA, the CDR3 is TGTGCCAGCACTGAGGGACAGGGCTACAATGAGCAGTACTTC.

V is TRBV3-1 and J is TRBJ1-2; weak D call: TRBD1 (5 bases). V was shortened by 4 bases and J by 5 bases, with 14 bases between the two germline ends. CDR1 and CDR2 (germline): LGHDT, YNNKEL (reference sequence). The CDR3 runs to 14 residues. CDR3 loop: CASSPRDFGYGYTF. The CDR3 nucleotides read TGTGCCAGCAGCCCCCGGGACTTTGGGTATGGCTACACCTTC.

This chain joins TRBV5-1 and TRBJ2-3; D is uncertain. The germline gives CDR1 SGHRS, CDR2 YFSETQ. Trimming pared 4 bases from V and 4 bases from J, leaving 13 bases between. The CDR3 sequence is 14 residues long. CDR3: CASSPDRPSDTQYF. The CDR3 coding sequence is TGCGCCAGCAGCCCCGACCGTCCATCAGATACGCAGTATTTT.

The gene calls are TRBV18 and TRBJ2-2; no clear D. Per the germline V gene, CDR1 is KGHSH and CDR2 is LQKENI. Trimming shortened V by 3 bases and J by 6 bases, and 5 bases separated the two germline ends. The CDR3 length is 12 residues. The DNA for the CDR3 is TGTGCCAGCTCACCGAGGTCCGGGGAGCTGTTTTTT. As protein: CASSPRSGELFF.

This clonotype was seen only a few times. The chain has TRBV28 and TRBJ2-1; a possible D gene is TRBD1 (5 bases). The CDR3 has 15 amino acids. Trimming removed 3 bases at V and 0 bases at J, with 9 bases between. Germline lookup yields CDR1 MDHEN and CDR2 SYDVKM. The CDR3 sequence is CASSFWGRSYNEQFF. CDR3 sequence (DNA): TGTGCCAGCAGTTTTTGGGGCCGCTCCTACAATGAGCAGTTCTTC. The full variable domain, with the rest looked up from reference TRBV28 and TRBJ2-1, is DVKVTQSSRYLVKRTGEKVFLECVQDMDHENMFWYRQDPGLGLRLIYFSYDVKMKEKGDIPEGYSVSREKKERFSLILESASTNQTSMYLCASSFWGRSYNEQFFGPGTRLTVL.

Only a few counts were recorded for this clonotype. This rearrangement joins TRBV2 to TRBJ2-6, with TRBD1 as a possible D gene (5 bases). Germline V gene data show CDR1 as SNHLY and CDR2 as FYNNEI. CDR3 length equals 15 residues. V gave up 7 bases and J gave up 4 bases, with 14 bases separating them. CDR3 loop: CASKGPNGGANVLTF. CDR3 sequence (DNA): TGTGCCAGCAAGGGGCCCAATGGAGGGGCCAACGTCCTGACTTTC.

This clonotype was seen at least ten times. The V call is TRBV20-1, the J call TRBJ2-5; 9 bases fit TRBD2. The CDR3 extends over 15 amino acids. Germline lookup yields CDR1 DFQATT and CDR2 SNEGSKA (reference sequence). The J segment lost 4 bases and the V segment lost 0 bases, leaving 6 bases of the junction unmatched. Here the CDR3 DNA reads TGCAGTGCTAGAGATCCTAGCGGGGTTTTAGAGACCCAGTACTTC. The encoded protein is CSARDPSGVLETQYF.

V gene TRBV7-9 combines with J gene TRBJ1-1; D perhaps matches TRBD1 (5 bases). V was shortened by 0 bases and J by 1 base, with 6 bases between the two germline ends. This CDR3 is built from 14 residues. CDR1 SEHNR and CDR2 FQNEAQ come from the germline V gene (reference sequence). The DNA of the CDR3 is TGTGCCAGCAGCTTAGCCACAGGGAACACTGAAGCTTTCTTT. Amino acids: CASSLATGNTEAFF. Drawing the rest from reference TRBV7-9 and TRBJ1-1, the complete variable domain is DTGVSQNPRHKITKRGQNVTFRCDPISEHNRLYWYRQTLGQGPEFLTYFQNEAQLEKSRLLSDRFSAERPKGSFSTLEIQRTEQGDSAMYLCASSLATGNTEAFFGQGTRLTVV.

In this sample, this clonotype turned up a few times. The chain combines TRBV7-9 with TRBJ2-7, with a weak D call TRBD1 (5 bases). The CDR3 spans 14 residues. Germline loops: CDR1 SEHNR, CDR2 FQNEAQ (reference sequence). V dropped 1 base and J dropped 2 bases, with 9 bases sitting between them. The CDR3 reads CASSLVDTTYEQYF. The CDR3 DNA reads as TGTGCCAGCAGCTTAGTGGACACAACCTACGAGCAGTACTTC.